The clone carrying this T cell receptor (beta chain) was recorded many times. The antigen is not known. The sample is drawn from a study of T cells in Graves' hyperthyroidism and ophthalmopathy. Turning to the study itself: The blood sample was taken at first diagnosis, before treatment began. Study results and limitations: For ophthalmopathy, model prediction preceded onset by a median about six months.

Newly diagnosed hyperthyroidism patients aged 18 to 65 years had disease lasting under 2 months. Out of roughly 9.1 ml of fresh peripheral blood came the PBMCs. The length of the CDR3 is 14 residues. V was pared by 3 bases and J by 6 bases, with 15 bases between. CDR1 is SGHRS and CDR2 is YFSETQ in the germline V gene. The source material, RNA transcripts, was used to amplify TCR beta CDR3 regions. Using the HTBI primer set, a first-round RT-PCR was run on the TCR CDR3. TCRdb independently ran MiXCR on the multiplex PCR reads; one entry per CDR3 protein. This sample carries 380,000 or so distinct CDR3 sequences, roughly 19% of them seen once, and the ten largest clones take roughly 3.5%.

The sequence was collected from a woman in her late teens or twenties with Graves' hyperthyroidism. This chain uses TRBV5-1 with TRBJ1-1; D is possibly TRBD1 (6 bases). The specimen sequenced was blood. This chain's CDR3 is CASSWVDRRAEAFF. In DNA, the CDR3 is TGCGCCAGCAGCTGGGTGGACAGACGCGCTGAAGCTTTCTTT.